Presented here are 22 T cell receptor beta chains from one specimen sequenced in a study of T cell repertoires in cytomegalovirus infection. TCRdb redid the calling of the reads with MiXCR, one entry per CDR3 protein. The sample shows some 270,000 distinct CDR3 sequences, about 18% of them seen only once. The specimen was CD8+ T cells from PBMCs. The receptor source for this set is a human donor in good health (CMV status not recorded). Some clones in this sample may be carry-over from other donors' samples.

This clonotype was seen a handful of times. CDR3 residues: CASSFRQSSYEQYF. The CDR3 DNA reads TGTGCCAGCAGCTTTCGACAGAGTTCCTACGAGCAGTACTTC. This sequence joins TRBV5-5 and TRBJ2-7; a weak D match, TRBD1 (5 bases). The germline V gene encodes CDR1 SGHKS and CDR2 YYEKEE (reference sequence). Trimming shortened V by 2 bases and J by 1 base, and 10 bases separated the two germline ends. This CDR3 contains 14 residues.

This clonotype came up many times. A read error may produce the germline difference seen at one junction end. This chain joins TRBV7-7 and TRBJ2-7, with 11 bases identical to TRBD1. CDR1 and CDR2 (germline): SSHAT, FNYEAQ (reference sequence). CDR3 size: 17 residues. CDR3 sequence reads: CASSLAQDRGRSYEQYF. The CDR3 bases are TGTGCTAGCAGCTTAGCGCAGGACAGGGGGCGAAGCTACGAGCAGTACTTC.

This clonotype was counted between two and nine times. The gene calls are TRBV4-1 and TRBJ2-1; 9 nucleotides align to TRBD2. V lost 0 bases and J lost 10; bases outside the gene matches: 4. Germline lookup yields CDR1 MGHRA and CDR2 YSYEKL. The CDR3 is 14 residues long. CDR3 loop: CASSQEGAGGEQFF. CDR3 sequence (DNA): TGCGCCAGCAGCCAAGAGGGAGCGGGGGGCGAGCAGTTCTTC.

Only a few counts were recorded for this clonotype. The chain carries TRBV12-3 or TRBV12-4 and TRBJ2-3, with D maybe TRBD1 (6 bases). The CDR3 length is 17 residues. The V end was cut by 8 bases, the J end by 2 bases, with 23 bases between. For the CDR3, the DNA is TGTGCCAGCCAAAAGGGCGACGAGGGGGTTGACACAGATACGCAGTATTTT. Its protein is CASQKGDEGVDTDTQYF.

In its sample, this clonotype was seen many times. J is TRBJ2-5 and V is TRBV7-9, with D uncertain. This CDR3 region has 13 residues. V was pared by 5 bases and J by 1 base, with 8 bases between. The germline V gene encodes CDR1 SEHNR and CDR2 FQNEAQ (reference sequence). This CDR3 reads CASSRGLQETQYF. The DNA for the CDR3 is TGTGCCAGCAGCAGAGGTCTCCAAGAGACCCAGTACTTC.

Many counts were recorded for this clonotype. Germline and junction disagree at one end, which may indicate a read error. The chain recombines TRBV11-2 with TRBJ2-3; D not certain. The CDR3 covers 14 residues. Germline CDR1 and CDR2: SGHAT and FQNNGV. The CDR3 region is CASSLSPEADTQYF. The CDR3 DNA reads as TGTGCCAGCAGCTTATCCCCCGAGGCAGATACACAGTATTTT.

This chain links TRBV19 with TRBJ2-1; D gene uncertain. Trimming stripped 0 bases from V and 0 bases from J, with 9 bases between. The CDR3 has 16 amino acids. Germline CDR1 is LNHDA and CDR2 is SQIVND (reference sequence). DNA of the CDR3: TGTGCCAGTAGTATAGATCTGTTGAGCTCCTACAATGAGCAGTTCTTC. This sequence encodes CASSIDLLSSYNEQFF. Full variable domain (outside the CDR3, taken from reference TRBV19 and TRBJ2-1): DGGITQSPKYLFRKEGQNVTLSCEQNLNHDAMYWYRQDPGQGLRLIYYSQIVNDFQKGDIAEGYSVSREKKESFPLTVTSAQKNPTAFYLCASSIDLLSSYNEQFFGPGTRLTVL.

This clonotype was counted at least ten times. This sequence joins TRBV10-3 and TRBJ1-1; D not resolved. The V end was cut by 0 bases, the J end by 7 bases, with 9 bases between. Per germline, CDR1 ENHRY and CDR2 SYGVKD. The CDR3 contains 13 residues. In DNA, the CDR3 is TGTGCCATCAGTGAGTCGGGAGGATTTGAAGCTTTCTTT. Its protein product is CAISESGGFEAFF.

This chain uses TRBV13 with TRBJ2-7; no clear D gene. CDR3 size: 15 residues. V was shortened by 5 bases and J by 4 bases, with 18 bases between the two germline ends. CDR1 and CDR2 (germline): PRHDT, FYEKMQ (reference sequence). The CDR3, as DNA: TGTGCCAGCAGCGCTCGACCCCAGCGAGGTTACGAGCAGTACTTC. Its protein is CASSARPQRGYEQYF.

This clonotype was counted many times. The J gene is TRBJ2-1, the V gene TRBV7-2, with a tentative D call TRBD2 (6 bases). The CDR3 loop spans 13 amino acids. The V gene lost 5 bases and the J gene lost 10 bases, with 15 bases spanning the gap. Per the germline V gene, CDR1 is SGHTA and CDR2 is FQGNSA. CDR3: CASSPTGGLEQFF. CDR3 in DNA: TGTGCCAGCAGCCCAACTGGAGGGTTGGAGCAGTTCTTC.

This clonotype was counted only a few times. V usage is TRBV28 and J usage is TRBJ2-7; D is unclear. CDR1 and CDR2 (germline): MDHEN, SYDVKM. Trimming left V 5 bases short and J 6 bases short, with 17 bases between. CDR3 size: 14 residues. The CDR3 region is CASSPTLGMIEQYF. The CDR3 nucleotides are TGTGCCAGCAGTCCGACCCTGGGGATGATCGAGCAGTACTTC.

This clonotype has at least ten counts. CDR3 amino acids: CASSFTYEQYF. CDR3 coding DNA: TGTGCCAGCAGTTTCACCTACGAGCAGTACTTC. V usage is TRBV6-2 or TRBV6-3 and J usage is TRBJ2-7; no firm D call. The CDR3 runs 11 residues. Trimming took 4 bases from V and 2 from J, leaving 3 bases between them. Per the germline V gene, CDR1 is MNHEY and CDR2 is SVGEGT.

The V and J genes are TRBV6-5 and TRBJ2-1; D may be TRBD2 (7 bases). V lost 0 bases and J lost 5, with 11 bases in between. The CDR3 is made up of 15 amino acids. The germline V gene encodes CDR1 MNHEY and CDR2 SVGAGI. CDR3 region: CASSYSGGRNNEQFF. CDR3 bases: TGTGCCAGCAGTTACTCGGGGGGGCGGAACAATGAGCAGTTCTTC.

Only a few counts were recorded for this clonotype. This chain links TRBV28 with TRBJ2-5; TRBD1 matches 11 bases. CDR1 is MDHEN, CDR2 SYDVKM, per germline. The length of the CDR3 is 14 residues. J was trimmed by 5 bases and V by 8 bases; bases with no gene match: 7. The CDR3 loop reads CASRRTGGRETQYF. In DNA, the CDR3 is TGTGCCAGCCGAAGGACAGGGGGCCGGGAGACCCAGTACTTC.

The V and J genes are TRBV19 and TRBJ2-1, with a possible D match to TRBD2 (7 bases). This CDR3 comprises 14 residues. Germline CDR1 is LNHDA and CDR2 is SQIVND (reference sequence). The germline V and J ends were trimmed by 5 bases and 3 bases, with 11 bases remaining between them. The CDR3 spells CASSRGAVYNEQFF. The CDR3 DNA is TGTGCCAGTAGTCGGGGGGCTGTCTACAATGAGCAGTTCTTC.

This clonotype was picked up many times. This chain connects TRBV7-2 to TRBJ2-6, with no clear D. V lost 0 bases to trimming and J lost 1 base, with 4 bases between them. CDR1 SGHTA and CDR2 FQGNSA come from the germline V gene. The CDR3 extends over 15 amino acids. This CDR3 reads CASSLAGSGANVLTF. The CDR3 DNA reads TGTGCCAGCAGCTTAGCGGGGTCTGGGGCCAACGTCCTGACTTTC.

J is TRBJ2-6 and V is TRBV7-3; no clear D gene. The CDR3 loop spans 14 amino acids. CDR1 is SGHTA and CDR2 is FQGTGA in the germline V gene. V lost 5 bases, J lost 2 bases, and 7 bases lay in between. The CDR3 sequence is CASSPYTGANVLTF. In nucleotides, the CDR3 is TGTGCCAGCAGCCCTTATACTGGGGCCAACGTCCTGACTTTC.

The V and J genes are TRBV15 and TRBJ2-5; D is perhaps TRBD1 (5 bases). The length of the CDR3 is 12 residues. Germline V gene data show CDR1 as LNHNV and CDR2 as YYDKDF (reference sequence). V was trimmed by 4 bases and J by 8 bases, leaving 11 bases between them. The CDR3 nucleotides read TGTGCCACCAGCAATATAGACAGCACCCAGTACTTC. Translated: CATSNIDSTQYF. Full variable domain (missing parts from reference TRBV15 and TRBJ2-5): DAMVIQNPRYQVTQFGKPVTLSCSQTLNHNVMYWYQQKSSQAPKLLFHYYDKDFNNEADTPDNFQSRRPNTSFCFLDIRSPGLGDTAMYLCATSNIDSTQYFGPGTRLLVL.

This clonotype was picked up a small number of times. The rearrangement joins TRBV6-6 to TRBJ1-1; the D is unclear. The CDR3 runs 16 residues. The germline gives CDR1 MNHNY, CDR2 SVGAGI (reference sequence). Deletions cut 2 bases from V and 4 bases from J, with 17 bases between. Here the CDR3 DNA reads TGTGCCAGCAGTTACCTCCGGTCGTCGGGGTTCACTGAAGCTTTCTTT. Translated: CASSYLRSSGFTEAFF.

The rearrangement joins TRBV25-1 to TRBJ2-3; 7 nucleotides agree with TRBD2. This CDR3 is 17 amino acids long. The J segment lost 3 bases and the V segment lost 3 bases, leaving 12 bases of the junction unmatched. Germline assignment: CDR1 MGHDK and CDR2 SYGVNS. The CDR3 spells CASSDFFWGGETDTQYF. The DNA for the CDR3 is TGTGCCAGCAGTGATTTCTTTTGGGGGGGTGAGACAGATACGCAGTATTTT.

The chain recombines TRBV23-1 with TRBJ1-5; D not certain. TRBV23-1 is noted as an ORF with a role that remains uncertain. The CDR3 is 21 residues long. Trimming cost V 7 bases and J 0 bases, with 31 bases left between them. The DNA of the CDR3 is TGCGCCAGCACCATAAACGTAGAGTATTCGGGAGCACCTATTAGCAATCAGCCCCAGCATTTT. Translation: CASTINVEYSGAPISNQPQHF.

This clonotype was counted many times. This sequence joins TRBV7-8 and TRBJ1-1; no definite D call. V was clipped by 1 base and J by 11 bases, with 11 bases between them. Germline V CDR1 and CDR2: SGHVS, FQNEAQ. The CDR3 totals 12 residues. CDR3 in amino acids: CASSLVQRSAFF. In DNA, the CDR3 is TGTGCCAGCAGCTTAGTTCAGAGGTCGGCTTTCTTT. The variable domain in full, completed from reference TRBV7-8 and TRBJ1-1, reads GAGVSQSPRYKVAKRGQDVALRCDPISGHVSLFWYQQALGQGPEFLTYFQNEAQLDKSGLPSDRFFAERPEGSVSTLKIQRTQQEDSAVYLCASSLVQRSAFFGQGTRLTVV.